This TCR beta chain stems from a study of cytomegalovirus exposure and HLA in healthy donors. Notes on the study in general: The authors later found most CMV-associated TCR beta chains appeared HLA-restricted. What was likely a sequencing artifact was a cluster of highly shared sequence variants.

Regarding this clone: The antigen is unknown.

60 Vbeta and 13 Jbeta primers were used in PCR. TCRdb's table, derived via immunoSEQ multiplex PCR, lists solely in-frame clones and lacks some. The top ten hold around 4.4% of the sample, which has roughly 170,000 clones, 65% to 85% seen once. Germline loops: CDR1 SGHTS, CDR2 YDEGEE. CDR3 length equals 14 residues. The V segment lost 0 bases and the J segment 8 bases; nucleotides outside the gene matches: 4. J is TRBJ1-4 and V is TRBV5-8; TRBD1 matches at 7 bases. Specimen: PBMCs. The receptor comes from a woman in her fifties or sixties in good health and CMV-seropositive. For the CDR3, the DNA is TGTGCCAGCAGCTTGGAGGGGGCTAGGGAAAAACTGTTTTTT. Protein product: CASSLEGAREKLFF. Using reference TRBV5-8 and TRBJ1-4 for the parts outside the CDR3, the full variable domain is EAGVTQSPTHLIKTRGQQATLRCSPISGHTSVYWYQQALGLGLQFLLWYDEGEERNRGNFPPRFSGRQFPNYSSELNVNALELEDSALYLCASSLEGAREKLFFGSGTQLSVL.